The 25 T cell receptor beta chains given below trace back to one sample, sequenced in a study of control samples from healthy donors and cancer patients. Profiled with immunoSEQ multiplex PCR; TCRdb holds only in-frame clones, not every one. The table lists tens of thousands of clones, approximately 80% of them singletons. Material: PBMCs. The receptors were gathered from a man in his 60s with head and neck cancer.

The chain employs TRBV27 and TRBJ1-1, with 7 bases matching TRBD1. The CDR3 has 13 residues. Germline trimming cut 4 bases from V and 1 base from J; bases unmatched to any gene: 0. From germline, CDR1 is MNHEY and CDR2 SMNVEV (reference sequence). CDR3 sequence reads: CASSWDRNTEAFF. CDR3 DNA sequence: TGTGCCAGCAGTTGGGACAGGAACACTGAAGCTTTCTTT.

This chain joins TRBV5-1 and TRBJ1-3; D is unresolved. Between the trimmed V and J ends, which lost 4 bases and 4 bases, there was a span of 12 bases. The germline gives CDR1 SGHRS, CDR2 YFSETQ. This CDR3 region has 14 residues. This CDR3 is CASSSRGLGNTIYF. CDR3 nucleotides: TGCGCCAGCAGCAGCCGGGGTCTAGGAAACACCATATATTTT. The whole variable domain, remainder taken from reference TRBV5-1 and TRBJ1-3, is KAGVTQTPRYLIKTRGQQVTLSCSPISGHRSVSWYQQTPGQGLQFLFEYFSETQRNKGNFPGRFSGRQFSNSRSEMNVSTLELGDSALYLCASSSRGLGNTIYFGEGSWLTVV.

The chain recombines TRBV5-1 with TRBJ2-5; perhaps D is TRBD1 or TRBD2 (5 bases each). Trimming removed 2 bases at V and 0 bases at J, with 8 bases between. Germline CDR1 SGHRS, CDR2 YFSETQ. CDR3 length: 14 residues. CDR3 amino acids: CASSFWGYQETQYF. CDR3 bases: TGCGCCAGCAGCTTTTGGGGGTACCAAGAGACCCAGTACTTC.

As regards this clone: Germline is not matched at one junction end, which may reflect a read error. The rearrangement links TRBV9 to TRBJ2-2; 8 bases align to TRBD2. The CDR3 contains 16 residues. CDR1 is SGDLS, CDR2 YYNGEE, per germline. The CDR3 DNA sequence: TGCCCCCCCCGCGGCGGGGGCGGGGGGCACACCGGGGAGCTGTTTTTT. The encoded protein is CPPRGGGGGHTGELFF.

The rearrangement joins TRBV6-5 to TRBJ2-3; 8 bases match TRBD2. Germline V gene data show CDR1 as MNHEY and CDR2 as SVGAGI. With 4 bases clipped from V and 2 bases from J, the junction kept 5 bases outside the gene matches. The CDR3 is made up of 15 amino acids. For the CDR3, the DNA is TGTGCCAGCAGTTTTGTAGCGGGGACCACAGATACGCAGTATTTT. Its protein product is CASSFVAGTTDTQYF.

Concerning this clone: The same CDR3 is also encoded by other DNA sequences in this sample. The V and J genes are TRBV13 and TRBJ2-7, with D tentatively TRBD2 (6 bases). The CDR3 has 14 residues. Trimming removed 6 bases from V and 4 bases from J, with 16 bases in between. Germline V lookup: CDR1 PRHDT, CDR2 FYEKMQ (reference sequence). Here the CDR3 reads CASRRVGGRYEQYF. DNA for the CDR3: TGTGCCAGCAGACGGGTCGGGGGTCGGTACGAGCAGTACTTC. Filled out from reference TRBV13 and TRBJ2-7, the complete variable domain reads AAGVIQSPRHLIKEKRETATLKCYPIPRHDTVYWYQQGPGQDPQFLISFYEKMQSDKGSIPDRFSAQQFSDYHSELNMSSLELGDSALYFCASRRVGGRYEQYFGPGTRLTVT.

The V and J genes are TRBV14 and TRBJ2-3; D not resolved. V was shortened by 5 bases and J by 4 bases, with 13 bases between the two germline ends. The germline CDR1 and CDR2 sequences are SGHDN and FVKESK. This CDR3 comprises 14 residues. The CDR3 coding sequence is TGTGCCAGCAGCAGTGACTTTGGAGCAGATACGCAGTATTTT. Encoded protein: CASSSDFGADTQYF.

The genes are TRBV11-2 and TRBJ2-7, with a tentative D call TRBD2 (6 bases). CDR3 size: 14 residues. V was trimmed by 5 bases and J by 5 bases, leaving 16 bases between them. Per germline, CDR1 SGHAT and CDR2 FQNNGV. CDR3 loop: CASSPNGRRDEQYF. Here the CDR3 DNA reads TGTGCCAGCAGCCCAAACGGGAGAAGGGACGAGCAGTACTTC.

The chain couples TRBV7-2 to TRBJ2-7; 7 bases line up with TRBD2. V was pared by 2 bases and J by 3 bases, with 7 bases of the junction left unmatched. Germline assignment: CDR1 SGHTA and CDR2 FQGNSA. The CDR3 length is 15 residues. This CDR3 is CASSLFSGIVYEQYF. The CDR3 DNA reads as TGTGCCAGCAGCTTATTCAGCGGGATCGTCTACGAGCAGTACTTC.

The V and J genes are TRBV6-5 and TRBJ2-7; D may be TRBD2 (7 bases). Germline V gene sequence: CDR1 MNHEY, CDR2 SVGAGI. The CDR3 extends over 13 amino acids. The ends were cut back, 5 bases at V and 2 bases at J, with 10 bases in the middle. The CDR3: CASSKGGTYEQYF. In DNA, the CDR3 is TGTGCCAGCAGTAAGGGGGGGACCTACGAGCAGTACTTC.

The V call is TRBV27, the J call TRBJ2-3; a weak D match, TRBD2 (6 bases). Deletions cut 5 bases from V and 1 base from J, with 19 bases between. This CDR3 is 17 amino acids long. CDR1 and CDR2 (germline): MNHEY, SMNVEV (reference sequence). DNA for the CDR3: TGTGCCAGCAGTCCCTCCGTGAGGAGGGGAGGCACAGATACGCAGTATTTT. Translated: CASSPSVRRGGTDTQYF.

This clone was recorded once. In DNA form, the CDR3 reads TGTGCCTGGAGGGGACTAGCGGGAACGGGCGAGCAGTACTTC. Amino acids: CAWRGLAGTGEQYF. The V gene is TRBV30, the J gene TRBJ2-7, with 13 bases that match TRBD2. The germline CDR1 and CDR2 sequences are GTSNPN and SVGIG (reference sequence). The CDR3 extends over 14 amino acids. V shed 3 bases and J 6 bases; nucleotides not matched to a gene: 5.

The chain carries TRBV10-3 and TRBJ2-5, with TRBD1 matching over 8 bases. Trimming removed 3 bases from V and 2 bases from J; junction bases left unmatched: 2. This CDR3 contains 14 residues. CDR1 is ENHRY and CDR2 is SYGVKD in the germline V gene. The CDR3, as DNA: TGTGCCATCAGTGACGGACAGGGACAAGAGACCCAGTACTTC. Protein: CAISDGQGQETQYF.

V gene TRBV4-2 combines with J gene TRBJ2-7, with TRBD2 matching over 13 bases. The CDR3 covers 16 residues. V gave up 1 base and J gave up 5 bases; unmatched junction bases: 5. The germline V gene has CDR1 LGHNA and CDR2 YNFKEQ. The CDR3 protein is CASSQVTSGRSHEQYF. DNA of the CDR3: TGTGCCAGCAGCCAAGTGACTAGCGGGAGGAGCCACGAGCAGTACTTC.

The V gene is TRBV29-1, the J gene TRBJ1-1, with TRBD1 identical over 9 bases. The CDR3 length is 15 residues. With 3 bases clipped from V and 4 bases from J, the junction kept 9 bases outside the gene matches. Germline V gene lookup returns CDR1 SQVTM and CDR2 ANQGSEA. CDR3 coding DNA: TGCAGCGTTGATGTGGGACAGGGTTTGGGCACTGAAGCTTTCTTT. Protein product: CSVDVGQGLGTEAFF.

The V gene is TRBV12-5, the J gene TRBJ2-7; D gene ambiguous. V shed 7 bases and J shed 2 bases, with 12 bases lying between them. The CDR3 is 13 amino acids. In germline, CDR1 is LGHNT, CDR2 FRNRAP. The chain's CDR3 is CASATSTPYEQYF. CDR3 bases: TGTGCTAGTGCCACTTCCACACCCTACGAGCAGTACTTC.

There are a few counts of this clone. V is TRBV5-1 and J is TRBJ2-7; D is unclear. Germline V gene lookup returns CDR1 SGHRS and CDR2 YFSETQ. The V end lost 3 bases, the J end lost 2 bases, and 21 bases lay between the germline ends. This CDR3 spans 17 amino acids. CDR3 bases: TGCGCCAGCAGCTATCGCTATAACCACGGCCCCCCCTACGAGCAGTACTTC. Residues: CASSYRYNHGPPYEQYF.

The chain has TRBV5-1 and TRBJ1-1; D not certain. V gave up 0 bases and J gave up 0 bases, with 21 bases separating them. CDR3 length: 19 amino acids. Germline assignment: CDR1 SGHRS and CDR2 YFSETQ. The CDR3 DNA sequence: TGCGCCAGCAGCTTGGCCGGGGTTTTAGGTGTTTCGGTGAACACTGAAGCTTTCTTT. Protein sequence: CASSLAGVLGVSVNTEAFF.

The gene calls are TRBV15 and TRBJ1-5, with D possibly matching TRBD1 (5 bases). Trimming cost V 8 bases and J 8 bases, with 28 bases left between them. Germline V lookup: CDR1 LNHNV, CDR2 YYDKDF (reference sequence). This CDR3 comprises 17 residues. The CDR3 bases are TGTGCCACCGCCCAAACCCGAGGGGAATTGGTGATCAAGCCCCAGCATTTT. This sequence encodes CATAQTRGELVIKPQHF.

The chain joins TRBV5-6 to TRBJ1-2; the D gene is possibly TRBD1 (5 bases). This CDR3 is 16 amino acids long. V was cut by 4 bases and J by 8 bases, with 24 bases left in between. CDR1 SGHDT and CDR2 YYEEEE come from the germline V gene. The CDR3: CASSPLGGEWPGGYTF. In DNA, the CDR3 is TGTGCCAGCAGCCCCTTGGGGGGGGAGTGGCCGGGCGGCTACACCTTC.

CDR3: CAWSRPQGVNSPLHF. Here the CDR3 DNA reads TGTGCCTGGAGTCGACCTCAGGGGGTTAATTCACCCCTCCACTTT. J is TRBJ1-6 and V is TRBV30, with 7 bases identical to TRBD1. Looked up from germline, CDR1 is GTSNPN and CDR2 is SVGIG (reference sequence). This CDR3 comprises 15 residues. Germline trimming cut 2 bases from V and 6 bases from J; bases unmatched to any gene: 7.

The chain recombines TRBV28 with TRBJ2-7, with 13 bases aligning to TRBD2. The length of the CDR3 is 15 residues. Germline CDR1 and CDR2: MDHEN and SYDVKM. V dropped 4 bases and J dropped 4; count of bases not matched to a gene: 4. The CDR3 loop is CASSSPGLAGYEQYF. The DNA of the CDR3 is TGTGCCAGCAGTTCACCGGGACTAGCGGGATACGAGCAGTACTTC. Full variable domain (missing parts from reference TRBV28 and TRBJ2-7): DVKVTQSSRYLVKRTGEKVFLECVQDMDHENMFWYRQDPGLGLRLIYFSYDVKMKEKGDIPEGYSVSREKKERFSLILESASTNQTSMYLCASSSPGLAGYEQYFGPGTRLTVT.

The chain combines TRBV28 with TRBJ1-6; possible D gene TRBD1, 5 bases. V shed 4 bases and J shed 10 bases, with 14 bases lying between them. CDR3 length equals 14 residues. Germline V gives CDR1 MDHEN, CDR2 SYDVKM. The DNA of the CDR3 is TGTGCCAGCAGTTCGCAGGTTGGGGGGTCACCCCTCCACTTT. Amino acid sequence: CASSSQVGGSPLHF.

The chain combines TRBV6-4 with TRBJ2-1, with TRBD2 matching 11 bases. Germline assignment: CDR1 MRHNA and CDR2 SNTAGT. V lost 5 bases to trimming and J lost 10 bases; unmatched junction nucleotides: 10. The CDR3 totals 15 residues. CDR3 amino acids: CASSRTSGSWEEQFF. The CDR3 coding sequence is TGTGCCAGCAGTCGGACTAGCGGGTCCTGGGAAGAGCAGTTCTTC.

This clone was found a few times. The gene calls are TRBV20-1 and TRBJ1-2, with D unresolved. Germline lookup yields CDR1 DFQATT and CDR2 SNEGSKA (reference sequence). Trimming left V 6 bases short and J 7 bases short, with 12 bases between. This CDR3 is built from 11 residues. The CDR3 DNA reads as TGCAGTGCGAGAAGTACACCTGGCTACACCTTC. The encoded protein is CSARSTPGYTF.